This T cell receptor (beta chain) comes out of a study of cytomegalovirus exposure and HLA in healthy donors. V shed 1 base and J shed 8 bases, with 11 bases lying between them. This CDR3 has 13 amino acids. The germline gives CDR1 SEHNR, CDR2 FQNEAQ (reference sequence). Donors likely had unrecorded immune exposures despite being nominally healthy when sampled. Primers for the PCR totalled 60 Vbeta and 13 Jbeta. Method: immunoSEQ multiplex PCR; TCRdb's copy keeps in-frame clones and lacks some. The table lists about 110,000 clones, less than 90% of them singletons, with about 0.25% in the top ten. The rearrangement uses TRBV7-9 and TRBJ1-1; D gene ambiguous. The TCR originated in a man aged 50-59 years in good health and CMV-seronegative. The sample taken for sequencing was PBMCs. CDR3 coding DNA: TGTGCCAGCAGCTTAGAGGAGTGGGAGGAAGCTTTCTTT. Translating it yields CASSLEEWEEAFF.